These T cell receptor beta chains were read from a single sample in a study of beta chain features in type 1 diabetes. Assay used: immunoSEQ multiplex PCR; TCRdb lists only in-frame clones, some missing. The repertoire has 500,000 to 800,000 clones, about an eighth of them found once; the top ten carry 0.095% to 0.15%. What was sequenced was naive CD4+ T cells from blood. All receptors derive from a man under 40 with type 1 diabetes. CDR3s include the opening cysteine and the closing phenylalanine or tryptophan. Each record gives: clone size, D gene, V gene, J gene, CDR3 protein, CDR3 DNA. The D gene is left open where the match is weak. Part of the rows lack a size; the others show once, few, many or a class for expanded clones.

abundance: few; d_gene: TRBD2; v_gene: TRBV19; j_gene: TRBJ2-1; CDR3aa: CASSIELAGAPRDEQFF; CDR3nt: TGTGCCAGTAGTATAGAACTAGCGGGGGCGCCGCGGGATGAGCAGTTCTTC
abundance: -; d_gene: -; v_gene: TRBV18; j_gene: TRBJ2-3; CDR3aa: CASSPAADTQYF; CDR3nt: TGTGCCAGCTCACCGGCAGCCGATACGCAGTATTTT
abundance: few; d_gene: -; v_gene: TRBV7-2; j_gene: TRBJ1-2; CDR3aa: CASRRSGDYGYTF; CDR3nt: TGTGCCAGCAGACGGAGCGGTGACTATGGCTACACCTTC
abundance: few; d_gene: TRBD1; v_gene: TRBV7-9; j_gene: TRBJ1-1; CDR3aa: CASSTQGRNTEAFF; CDR3nt: TGTGCCAGCAGCACACAGGGGAGGAACACTGAAGCTTTCTTT
abundance: -; d_gene: -; v_gene: TRBV30; j_gene: TRBJ1-4; CDR3aa: CAWTGVPTNEKLFF; CDR3nt: TGTGCCTGGACGGGAGTTCCAACTAATGAAAAACTGTTTTTT
abundance: -; d_gene: -; v_gene: TRBV5-1; j_gene: TRBJ2-1; CDR3aa: CASSFDRYTEQFF; CDR3nt: TGCGCCAGCAGCTTCGACAGATATACTGAGCAGTTCTTC
abundance: few; d_gene: -; v_gene: TRBV23-1; j_gene: TRBJ2-5; CDR3aa: CASSHPIRASPEEETQYF; CDR3nt: TGCGCCAGCAGTCACCCAATTCGGGCCTCACCGGAGGAGGAGACCCAGTACTTC
abundance: -; d_gene: TRBD2; v_gene: TRBV5-1; j_gene: TRBJ2-2; CDR3aa: CASSHRGERSGELFF; CDR3nt: TGCGCCAGCAGCCACCGGGGGGAGAGATCAGGGGAGCTGTTTTTT
abundance: -; d_gene: TRBD1; v_gene: TRBV9; j_gene: TRBJ2-2; CDR3aa: CASSVSVGTGGPGELFF; CDR3nt: TGTGCCAGCAGCGTAAGCGTCGGGACAGGGGGCCCCGGGGAGCTGTTTTTT
abundance: few; d_gene: -; v_gene: TRBV4-3; j_gene: TRBJ2-6; CDR3aa: CASSRGGPSSGANVLTF; CDR3nt: TGCGCCAGCAGCCGGGGGGGGCCTAGCTCTGGGGCCAACGTCCTGACTTTC
abundance: -; d_gene: TRBD1; v_gene: TRBV5-6; j_gene: TRBJ1-2; CDR3aa: CASSRDSYGYTF; CDR3nt: TGTGCCAGCAGCCGGGACAGCTATGGCTACACCTTC
abundance: few; d_gene: TRBD1; v_gene: TRBV19; j_gene: TRBJ1-5; CDR3aa: CASSAAGTGNNQPQHF; CDR3nt: TGTGCCAGTAGCGCTGCCGGGACAGGGAACAATCAGCCCCAGCATTTT
abundance: few; d_gene: TRBD2; v_gene: TRBV5-4; j_gene: TRBJ2-5; CDR3aa: CASSGGLAGGGKTQYF; CDR3nt: TGTGCCAGCAGCGGAGGACTAGCGGGGGGTGGGAAGACCCAGTACTTC
abundance: -; d_gene: TRBD2; v_gene: TRBV4-3; j_gene: TRBJ2-5; CDR3aa: CASSQDLGGLAGVQETQYF; CDR3nt: TGCGCCAGCAGCCAAGATTTAGGCGGACTAGCGGGGGTGCAAGAGACCCAGTACTTC
abundance: few; d_gene: -; v_gene: TRBV6-6; j_gene: TRBJ2-7; CDR3aa: CASSLGGGRYYEQYF; CDR3nt: TGTGCCAGCAGTCTCGGCGGAGGTCGTTACTACGAGCAGTACTTC
abundance: -; d_gene: -; v_gene: TRBV18; j_gene: TRBJ2-1; CDR3aa: CASSPPALLNEQFF; CDR3nt: TGTGCCAGCTCACCACCGGCACTCCTCAATGAGCAGTTCTTC
abundance: -; d_gene: -; v_gene: TRBV7-2; j_gene: TRBJ1-5; CDR3aa: CASSLNQQPQHF; CDR3nt: TGTGCCAGCAGCCTTAACCAACAGCCCCAGCATTTT
abundance: few; d_gene: -; v_gene: TRBV29-1; j_gene: TRBJ2-7; CDR3aa: CSVELPSEEQYF; CDR3nt: TGCAGCGTGGAATTGCCTTCTGAGGAGCAGTACTTC
abundance: -; d_gene: -; v_gene: TRBV7-7; j_gene: TRBJ2-7; CDR3aa: CASSLGYPPSSYEQYF; CDR3nt: TGTGCCAGCAGCTTAGGTTACCCTCCAAGCTCCTACGAGCAGTACTTC
abundance: few; d_gene: TRBD2; v_gene: TRBV5-4; j_gene: TRBJ2-1; CDR3aa: CASSLEGLAAYNEQFF; CDR3nt: TGTGCCAGCAGCTTGGAAGGACTAGCAGCCTACAATGAGCAGTTCTTC
abundance: -; d_gene: -; v_gene: TRBV5-4; j_gene: TRBJ1-2; CDR3aa: CASSLGSSGVGYTF; CDR3nt: TGTGCCAGCAGCTTGGGGTCAAGTGGTGTCGGCTACACCTTC
abundance: -; d_gene: -; v_gene: TRBV28; j_gene: TRBJ1-6; CDR3aa: CASSLPGNSPLHF; CDR3nt: TGTGCCAGCAGTTTGCCCGGAAATTCACCCCTCCACTTT
abundance: -; d_gene: -; v_gene: TRBV9; j_gene: TRBJ2-2; CDR3aa: CASSVVGQGYPGELFF; CDR3nt: TGTGCCAGCAGCGTAGTAGGTCAGGGGTATCCCGGGGAGCTGTTTTTT
abundance: few; d_gene: TRBD1; v_gene: TRBV29-1; j_gene: TRBJ1-2; CDR3aa: CSAVTGGAWYSGYTF; CDR3nt: TGCAGCGCTGTGACAGGGGGCGCCTGGTACTCTGGCTACACCTTC
abundance: few; d_gene: -; v_gene: TRBV19; j_gene: TRBJ1-5; CDR3aa: CASSRQANQPQHF; CDR3nt: TGTGCCAGTAGTCGACAGGCCAATCAGCCCCAGCATTTT
abundance: -; d_gene: TRBD2; v_gene: TRBV7-2; j_gene: TRBJ2-7; CDR3aa: CASSLAHRASGGAAEQYF; CDR3nt: TGTGCCAGCAGCTTAGCGCATAGGGCTAGCGGGGGGGCGGCCGAGCAGTACTTC
abundance: -; d_gene: TRBD1; v_gene: TRBV4-1; j_gene: TRBJ1-2; CDR3aa: CASSLTGTGPNGYTF; CDR3nt: TGCGCCAGCAGCCTAACCGGGACAGGGCCTAATGGCTACACCTTC
abundance: few; d_gene: -; v_gene: TRBV28; j_gene: TRBJ1-2; CDR3aa: CASSLVAGGIPSKIYGYTF; CDR3nt: TGTGCCAGCAGTTTGGTGGCGGGCGGAATCCCCTCTAAAATCTATGGCTACACCTTC
abundance: -; d_gene: TRBD1; v_gene: TRBV18; j_gene: TRBJ2-1; CDR3aa: CASSPGTGAEFF; CDR3nt: TGTGCCAGCTCACCCGGGACAGGGGCGGAGTTCTTC
abundance: -; d_gene: -; v_gene: TRBV7-2; j_gene: TRBJ2-5; CDR3aa: CASSGRSAVETQYF; CDR3nt: TGTGCCAGCAGCGGAAGGTCAGCGGTGGAGACCCAGTACTTC
abundance: few; d_gene: TRBD1; v_gene: TRBV6-6; j_gene: TRBJ1-6; CDR3aa: CASSARDRGPSAPLHF; CDR3nt: TGTGCCAGCAGCGCAAGGGACAGGGGGCCCTCGGCACCCCTCCACTTT
abundance: few; d_gene: -; v_gene: TRBV4-2; j_gene: TRBJ1-6; CDR3aa: CASSRESQEAGVGSPLHF; CDR3nt: TGTGCCAGCAGCCGAGAGTCGCAGGAGGCTGGGGTGGGTTCACCCCTCCACTTT
abundance: -; d_gene: -; v_gene: TRBV19; j_gene: TRBJ2-3; CDR3aa: CASSIQGGRRTDTQYF; CDR3nt: TGTGCCAGTAGTATTCAGGGGGGCCGTCGCACAGATACGCAGTATTTT
abundance: few; d_gene: -; v_gene: TRBV7-9; j_gene: TRBJ2-7; CDR3aa: CASSEDKYEQYF; CDR3nt: TGTGCCAGCAGCGAAGACAAGTACGAGCAGTACTTC
abundance: few; d_gene: -; v_gene: TRBV6-6; j_gene: TRBJ1-3; CDR3aa: CASRQPISGNTIYF; CDR3nt: TGTGCCAGCAGGCAGCCCATCTCTGGAAACACCATATATTTT
abundance: few; d_gene: -; v_gene: TRBV11-2; j_gene: TRBJ2-1; CDR3aa: CASSFYNEQFF; CDR3nt: TGTGCCAGCAGCTTTTACAATGAGCAGTTCTTC
abundance: few; d_gene: -; v_gene: TRBV7-2; j_gene: TRBJ2-6; CDR3aa: CASSTNSGANVLTF; CDR3nt: TGTGCCAGCAGTACCAATAGTGGGGCCAACGTCCTGACTTTC
abundance: -; d_gene: -; v_gene: TRBV9; j_gene: TRBJ2-7; CDR3aa: CASSSRTDTYEQYF; CDR3nt: TGTGCCAGCAGCTCCCGGACGGATACCTACGAGCAGTACTTC
abundance: few; d_gene: TRBD1; v_gene: TRBV14; j_gene: TRBJ1-2; CDR3aa: CASSPGTEYGYTF; CDR3nt: TGTGCCAGCAGCCCCGGGACAGAATATGGCTACACCTTC
abundance: few; d_gene: -; v_gene: TRBV7-8; j_gene: TRBJ2-1; CDR3aa: CASSLAATTGNEQFF; CDR3nt: TGTGCCAGCAGCTTAGCGGCGACCACTGGCAATGAGCAGTTCTTC
abundance: -; d_gene: -; v_gene: TRBV4-3; j_gene: TRBJ1-3; CDR3aa: CASSQGWGSGNTIYF; CDR3nt: TGCGCCAGCAGCCAAGGCTGGGGATCTGGAAACACCATATATTTT
abundance: -; d_gene: -; v_gene: TRBV6-6; j_gene: TRBJ1-3; CDR3aa: CASSPTGPGNTIYF; CDR3nt: TGTGCCAGCTCACCTACAGGTCCTGGAAACACCATATATTTT
abundance: few; d_gene: -; v_gene: TRBV7-2; j_gene: TRBJ1-5; CDR3aa: CASSWGVLNQPQHF; CDR3nt: TGTGCCAGCAGCTGGGGGGTTCTCAATCAGCCCCAGCATTTT
abundance: few; d_gene: TRBD1; v_gene: TRBV7-8; j_gene: TRBJ2-3; CDR3aa: CASSFGQVKTDTQYF; CDR3nt: TGTGCCAGCAGCTTCGGACAGGTTAAAACAGATACGCAGTATTTT
abundance: few; d_gene: TRBD1; v_gene: TRBV11-2; j_gene: TRBJ2-7; CDR3aa: CASSSIGQGLDYEQYF; CDR3nt: TGTGCCAGCAGCTCTATCGGACAGGGTCTTGACTACGAGCAGTACTTC
abundance: few; d_gene: -; v_gene: TRBV28; j_gene: TRBJ2-7; CDR3aa: CASSQGPHEQYF; CDR3nt: TGTGCCAGCTCACAGGGCCCTCACGAGCAGTACTTC